Listed below are T cell receptor beta chains from one sample, sequenced in a study of beta chain features in type 1 diabetes. TCRdb's copy holds only in-frame clones and misses some; the assay was immunoSEQ multiplex PCR. The sample gives 390,000 or so clones, approximately 15% of which show up once; roughly 0.035% is in the top ten. Sequenced: naive CD4+ T cells from blood. These receptors were obtained from a man under 40 in good health. The CDR3 runs from the conserved cysteine through the conserved F or W. D genes are given only for firm matches. Clone size, where shown, is once, few, many, or a class for clones that have expanded.

DNA,CDR3,D,V,length,size,J
TGTGCCAGCAGCTTAGCCCCAGGGGAGAACACTGAAGCTTTCTTT,CASSLAPGENTEAFF,-,TRBV5-4,15,few,TRBJ1-1
TGCAGCGTTGAAGACAGGGGGTCCTACGAGCAGTACTTC,CSVEDRGSYEQYF,TRBD1,TRBV29-1,13,few,TRBJ2-7
TGTGCCAGCAGCGAGCGGGACAGGGGGCCCAAAAACATTCAGTACTTC,CASSERDRGPKNIQYF,TRBD1,TRBV11-2,16,-,TRBJ2-4
TGTGCCAGCAGCTCCAGTGACAGGTTCCAGGAGTTCTTC,CASSSSDRFQEFF,-,TRBV27,13,few,TRBJ2-1
TGTGCCAGCAGCGTAGACCTCGGGGAGACCCAGTACTTC,CASSVDLGETQYF,-,TRBV9,13,-,TRBJ2-5
TGTGCCAGCAGCCCACTGACAGGGGAGACTGAAGCTTTCTTT,CASSPLTGETEAFF,TRBD1,TRBV9,14,-,TRBJ1-1
TGCAGCGTTGGACAGAGAATAACAGATACGCAGTATTTT,CSVGQRITDTQYF,-,TRBV29-1,13,-,TRBJ2-3
TGTGCCAGCAGCCTTCATCGGACTAGCGGTGAGCAGTACTTC,CASSLHRTSGEQYF,TRBD2,TRBV7-2,14,few,TRBJ2-7
TGCAGCGTCCTCCGGGACAGGGGGTCGAGAGGAGGCTACACCTTC,CSVLRDRGSRGGYTF,TRBD1,TRBV29-1,15,-,TRBJ1-2
TGTGCCAGCAGCCGGCGAGGGTCCGTAAGCACAGATACGCAGTATTTT,CASSRRGSVSTDTQYF,-,TRBV14,16,-,TRBJ2-3
TGTGCCAGCAGCGTCATACTAGCGGGAGGTAAGGATGAGCAGTTCTTC,CASSVILAGGKDEQFF,TRBD2,TRBV9,16,-,TRBJ2-1
TGTGCTAGTGGCTGGTACACCGGGGAGCTGTTTTTT,CASGWYTGELFF,-,TRBV12-5,12,-,TRBJ2-2
TGTGCCAGTAGTATACCGTCGCGGGAGACCCAGTACTTC,CASSIPSRETQYF,-,TRBV19,13,-,TRBJ2-5
TGCAGCGTTCGGGACTACCCGAGCTCCTACAATGAGCAGTTCTTC,CSVRDYPSSYNEQFF,TRBD2,TRBV29-1,15,many,TRBJ2-1
TGTGCCAGCAGCCAAGACTGGCTAGCGGGGGCTTATGAGCAGTTCTTC,CASSQDWLAGAYEQFF,TRBD2,TRBV14,16,many,TRBJ2-1
TGTGCCAGCAGCAAGGACAGGGCAGCCAAAAACATTCAGTACTTC,CASSKDRAAKNIQYF,TRBD1,TRBV7-2,15,few,TRBJ2-4
TGTGCCAGCTCACCATTGCCCACGGGGGGCTTCTACAATGAGCAGTTCTTC,CASSPLPTGGFYNEQFF,-,TRBV18,17,few,TRBJ2-1
TGTGCCAGCAGCGGCACAGGGGATTTCGGTCAGCCCCAGCATTTT,CASSGTGDFGQPQHF,TRBD1,TRBV9,15,-,TRBJ1-5
TGCGCCAGCAGCCAAGAAAATGCTGCGAGGACCTTC,CASSQENAARTF,-,TRBV4-3,12,-,TRBJ1-2
TGTGCCAGCAGCCTGGGACAGGGAGAATGGGAGACCCAGTACTTC,CASSLGQGEWETQYF,TRBD1,TRBV5-4,15,few,TRBJ2-5
TGTGCCAGCAGCCAAGAGTACGGGAACACTGAAGCTTTCTTT,CASSQEYGNTEAFF,-,TRBV4-2,14,-,TRBJ1-1
TGTGCTAGTGGTTCATCCGGGAGTGAGCAGTACTTC,CASGSSGSEQYF,-,TRBV12-5,12,few,TRBJ2-7
TGTGCCGGGACTGGACAGCACGCTAACTATGGCTACACCTTC,CAGTGQHANYGYTF,-,TRBV30,14,-,TRBJ1-2
TGTGCCAGCAGCGTAGCCGGGACACCCCTGGAGACCCAGTACTTC,CASSVAGTPLETQYF,-,TRBV9,15,-,TRBJ2-5
TGCGCCAGCAGCCAAGATTTCAGCAGAAACACCATATATTTT,CASSQDFSRNTIYF,-,TRBV4-1,14,-,TRBJ1-3
TGTGCCAGCAGCTCCGGGACAGACAACACTGAAGCTTTCTTT,CASSSGTDNTEAFF,TRBD1,TRBV5-4,14,-,TRBJ1-1
TGTGCCATCAGTAGGGCAGGAATGAACACTGAAGCTTTCTTT,CAISRAGMNTEAFF,-,TRBV10-3,14,few,TRBJ1-1
TGTGCCAGCAGCCTAGGGGTAAATCAGCCCCAGCATTTT,CASSLGVNQPQHF,-,TRBV14,13,once,TRBJ1-5
TGTGCCATCAGTGCGAGAGACAGGGACGAAGGCTACACCTTC,CAISARDRDEGYTF,TRBD1,TRBV10-3,14,-,TRBJ1-2
TGTGCCAGCAGTTTAGTAGCGGTCCTTGGAAGAACCTCCTACAATGAGCAGTTCTTC,CASSLVAVLGRTSYNEQFF,-,TRBV28,19,few,TRBJ2-1
TGCGCCAGCAGCTTGGATCAGGGACCCTACGAGCAGTACTTC,CASSLDQGPYEQYF,-,TRBV5-1,14,few,TRBJ2-7
TGCAGCGTCCCAGAACCGGGACATGGCGCTAACACCATATATTTT,CSVPEPGHGANTIYF,-,TRBV29-1,15,-,TRBJ1-3
TGTGCCAGCAGTGCCCGGGACAGGGGCTTATCCAAAAACATTCAGTACTTC,CASSARDRGLSKNIQYF,TRBD1,TRBV27,17,-,TRBJ2-4
TGTGCCAGCAGCGTAGAGACTAGGAGGCAAGAGACCCAGTACTTC,CASSVETRRQETQYF,-,TRBV9,15,few,TRBJ2-5
TGTGCCAGCAGCATCAGCCTAGCGGGGGCCGGGGATGAGCAGTTCTTC,CASSISLAGAGDEQFF,TRBD2,TRBV7-9,16,-,TRBJ2-1
TGTGCCTGGAGTGTACAGCGATATTCCTATGGCTACACCTTC,CAWSVQRYSYGYTF,-,TRBV30,14,few,TRBJ1-2
TGTGCCAGCAGCTTGACGGGTGCCTACAATGAGCAGTTCTTC,CASSLTGAYNEQFF,-,TRBV5-6,14,few,TRBJ2-1
TGTGCCTGGACCTTGTGGACTATTGGAAACACCATATATTTT,CAWTLWTIGNTIYF,-,TRBV30,14,few,TRBJ1-3
TGTGCCTGGAGTGCAGGGGGTTCTAGCTACACCTTC,CAWSAGGSSYTF,TRBD1,TRBV30,12,-,TRBJ1-2
TGTGCCAGCAGCCTCCGAACAGATACGCAGTATTTT,CASSLRTDTQYF,-,TRBV7-9,12,few,TRBJ2-3
TGCAGCGTCCGGACAGGGGGCATCAATCAGCCCCAGCATTTT,CSVRTGGINQPQHF,TRBD1,TRBV29-1,14,many,TRBJ1-5
TGCGCCAGCAGCCAAGTACCGGGATCCTACAATGAGCAGTTCTTC,CASSQVPGSYNEQFF,-,TRBV4-3,15,few,TRBJ2-1
TGTGCCACCAGCAGAGATCTCCTACTAGCGGGAGTCGGTGAGACCCAGTACTTC,CATSRDLLLAGVGETQYF,TRBD2,TRBV15,18,few,TRBJ2-5
TGTGCCAGCAGGATGACACAGGGATTTGCCTATGGCTACACCTTC,CASRMTQGFAYGYTF,-,TRBV6-5,15,-,TRBJ1-2
TGTGCCTGGAGTGTACGGGCTAGCGGGAGAGGAGGCTACAATGAGCAGTTCTTC,CAWSVRASGRGGYNEQFF,TRBD2,TRBV30,18,once,TRBJ2-1
TGTGCCAGCAGCTTGGGACTAGACACAGATACGCAGTATTTT,CASSLGLDTDTQYF,-,TRBV5-6,14,-,TRBJ2-3
TGTGCCAGCAGCTTAGAAGGCCTCGCCACTGAAGCTTTCTTT,CASSLEGLATEAFF,-,TRBV7-9,14,few,TRBJ1-1
TGCGCCAGCAGCTTGGCTTCACACAAGAACGGGGAGCTGTTTTTT,CASSLASHKNGELFF,-,TRBV5-1,15,-,TRBJ2-2
TGTGCCAGCAGCCTTAGCACAGATACGCAGTATTTT,CASSLSTDTQYF,-,TRBV14,12,-,TRBJ2-3
TGTGCCTGGAGGGGCGGGAGGGCCCTGAATGAGCAGTTCTTC,CAWRGGRALNEQFF,TRBD2,TRBV30,14,many,TRBJ2-1
TGCGCCAGCAGCCTAAACAAGGGTGCGGGTGAAAAACTGTTTTTT,CASSLNKGAGEKLFF,-,TRBV4-1,15,-,TRBJ1-4